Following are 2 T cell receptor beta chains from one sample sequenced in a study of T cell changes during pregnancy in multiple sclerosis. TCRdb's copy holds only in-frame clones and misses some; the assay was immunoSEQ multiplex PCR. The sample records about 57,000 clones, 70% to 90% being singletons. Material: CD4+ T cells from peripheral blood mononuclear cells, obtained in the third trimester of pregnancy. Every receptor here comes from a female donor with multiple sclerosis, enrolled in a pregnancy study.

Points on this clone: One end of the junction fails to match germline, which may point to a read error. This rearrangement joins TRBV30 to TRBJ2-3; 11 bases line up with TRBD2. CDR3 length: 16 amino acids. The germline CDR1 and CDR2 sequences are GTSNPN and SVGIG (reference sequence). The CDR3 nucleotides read TGTGCCTGGACGAGACAGGCTGGACTAGCGGGCTATACGCGGTATTTT. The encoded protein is CAWTRQAGLAGYTRYF. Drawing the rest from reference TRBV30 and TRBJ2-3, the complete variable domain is SQTIHQWPATLVQPVGSPLSLECTVEGTSNPNLYWYRQAAGRGLQLLFYSVGIGQISSEVPQNLSASRPQDRQFILSSKKLLLSDSGFYLCAWTRQAGLAGYTRYFGPGTRLTVL.

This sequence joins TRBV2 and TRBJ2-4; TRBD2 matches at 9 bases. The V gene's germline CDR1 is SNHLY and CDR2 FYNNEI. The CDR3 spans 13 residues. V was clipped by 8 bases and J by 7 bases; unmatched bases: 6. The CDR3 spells CASAGGAGNIQYF. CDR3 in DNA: TGTGCCAGCGCGGGAGGGGCTGGGAACATTCAGTACTTC.